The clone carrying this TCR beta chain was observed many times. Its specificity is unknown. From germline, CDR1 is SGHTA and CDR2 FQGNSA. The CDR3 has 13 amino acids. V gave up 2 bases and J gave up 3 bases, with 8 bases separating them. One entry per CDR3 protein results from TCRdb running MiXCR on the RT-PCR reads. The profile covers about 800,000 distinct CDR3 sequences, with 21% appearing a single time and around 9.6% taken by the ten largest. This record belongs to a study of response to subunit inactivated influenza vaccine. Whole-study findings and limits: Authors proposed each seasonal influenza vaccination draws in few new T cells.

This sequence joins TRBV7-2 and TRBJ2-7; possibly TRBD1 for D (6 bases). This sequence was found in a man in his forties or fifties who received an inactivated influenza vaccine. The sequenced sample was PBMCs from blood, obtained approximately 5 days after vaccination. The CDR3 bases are TGTGCCAGCAGCTTAACAGGGAACTACGAGCAGTACTTC. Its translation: CASSLTGNYEQYF.